Only a few counts were recorded for the clone carrying this T cell receptor (beta chain). No antigen is known for it. The CDR3 consists of 15 residues. Germline CDR1 and CDR2: SGDLS and YYNGEE. The junction had 5 bases not matched to a gene; V was cut back by 3 bases and J by 7 bases. This entry comes from a study of cytotoxic CD8 clonotypes in ibrutinib-treated CLL. Study as a whole: The group held 11 relapsed/refractory and 15 treatment-naive patients, with under 18 IGHV unmutated. Samples averaged about 260,000 productive templates and 90,000 to 95,000 productive rearrangements. Findings and caveats of the study: Upon ibrutinib response clonality rose, and upon progression it fell back toward baseline. Shared public clonotypes were rare, and on treatment they either got smaller or stayed the same.

Repertoires were generated with immunoSEQ multiplex PCR, while TCRdb's copy carries only in-frame clones and drops some. The sample has about 130,000 clones; over 75% are singletons. This specimen consisted of PBMCs, obtained after 24 months of ibrutinib treatment. The clonotype comes from a human donor with chronic lymphocytic leukemia. This chain links TRBV9 with TRBJ2-3; 13 bases agree with TRBD2. In nucleotides, the CDR3 is TGTGCCAGCAGCGAAGGACTAGCGGGGGAATATACGCAGTATTTT. It codes for CASSEGLAGEYTQYF. Complete variable domain (other parts from reference TRBV9 and TRBJ2-3): DSGVTQTPKHLITATGQRVTLRCSPRSGDLSVYWYQQSLDQGLQFLIQYYNGEERAKGNILERFSAQQFPDLHSELNLSSLELGDSALYFCASSEGLAGEYTQYFGPGTRLTVL.